The sequence of this TCR beta chain was determined in a study of shared T cell receptors in the human thymus. The ends were cut back, 8 bases at V and 0 bases at J, with 20 bases in the middle. CDR1 and CDR2 from the germline V gene are SGHAT and FQNNGV. CDR3 size: 17 residues. TCRdb's copy holds only in-frame clones and misses some; the assay was immunoSEQ multiplex PCR. The sample consists of hundreds of thousands of clones, about 80% of them appearing once. Another study also made use of these data, one on human thymus T cells. This second report adds: Infants, healthy and Finnish, who were having corrective surgery for congenital heart defects served as donors. It was from resections taken during corrective heart surgery that the thymus tissue came. Related work found strong thymic repertoire overlap between unrelated individuals.

This receptor was obtained from a boy in the first two years of life with a congenital heart defect. Specimen: thymocytes. V usage is TRBV11-2 and J usage is TRBJ2-1; D possibly corresponds to TRBD2 (6 bases). The CDR3 sequence is CASSLGTSWSSYNEQFF. The CDR3 nucleotides are TGTGCCAGCTCCCTGGGGACTTCCTGGAGCTCCTACAATGAGCAGTTCTTC.